These T cell receptor beta chains were read from a single sample in a study of blood T cell repertoires in COVID-19. TCRdb's table, derived via immunoSEQ multiplex PCR, lists solely in-frame clones and lacks some. The sample holds some 120,000 clones, approximately 90% seen once. The specimen sequenced was peripheral blood. The receptors originated from a human donor with active COVID-19. The donor label of this sample is uncertain. CDR3s include the opening cysteine and the closing phenylalanine or tryptophan. D genes are given only for firm matches. Part of the rows lack a size; the others show once, few, many or a class for expanded clones.

clone size	V gene	D gene	J gene	CDR3 DNA	CDR3 protein
-	TRBV7-9	-	TRBJ2-7	TGTGCCAGCAGCCTACGTAGCTCAGGGCCTACCTACGAGCAGTACTTC	CASSLRSSGPTYEQYF
-	TRBV2	-	TRBJ1-2	TGTGCCAGCAAGGTTCAGGGGTCATACTATGGCTACACCTTC	CASKVQGSYYGYTF
-	TRBV28	-	TRBJ1-5	TGTGCCAGCAGTTTAACGGACAGAAACAATCAGCCCCAGCATTTT	CASSLTDRNNQPQHF
-	TRBV7-7	TRBD2	TRBJ2-7	TGTGCTAGCAGCCCACCCCAAGCTTACGAGGTCCAGCGGGGGGGCCGTGGTAACGAGCAGTACTTC	CASSPPQAYEVQRGGRGNEQYF
-	TRBV18	TRBD2	TRBJ2-5	TGTGCCAGCTCACCCCTCCCGGGGCAGCGGGGGTCGTTGGAGACCCAGTACTTC	CASSPLPGQRGSLETQYF
few	TRBV28	TRBD1	TRBJ2-2	TGTGCCAGCCTGACAGGGGGGTTCACCGGGGAGCTGTTTTTT	CASLTGGFTGELFF
-	TRBV7-8	-	TRBJ2-3	TGTGCCAGCAGAAAGGGGGGCACAGATACGCAGTATTTT	CASRKGGTDTQYF
few	TRBV27	TRBD1	TRBJ1-5	TGTGCCAGCAGTCGGACAGGGGATAGCAATCAGCCCCAGCATTTT	CASSRTGDSNQPQHF
-	TRBV5-1	-	TRBJ2-7	TGCGCCAGCAGCTTGTCGGGGAGCTCCTACGAGCAGTACTTC	CASSLSGSSYEQYF
-	TRBV27	TRBD1	TRBJ1-2	TGTGCCAGCAGTTTAGTCGCAGGGGGCCTCTATGGCTACACCTTC	CASSLVAGGLYGYTF
-	TRBV5-1	-	TRBJ2-7	TGCGCCAGCAGCCCCGGAGCAGTTCCCTACGAGCAGTACTTC	CASSPGAVPYEQYF
once	TRBV29-1	TRBD2	TRBJ2-2	TGCAGCGCGACACTAGCGGGGGGGCCGACCGGGGAGCTGTTTTTT	CSATLAGGPTGELFF
once	TRBV29-1	TRBD1	TRBJ2-5	TGCAGCGTTGCAGGACAGGGGGCGGAGACCCAGTACTTC	CSVAGQGAETQYF
-	TRBV19	TRBD1	TRBJ1-5	TGTGCCAGTAGTTGGACAGGCGTAAACAATCAGCCCCAGCATTTT	CASSWTGVNNQPQHF
-	TRBV5-1	TRBD1	TRBJ1-4	TGCGCCAGCAGCTTGTTGGACAGGGAAGAAAAACTGTTTTTT	CASSLLDREEKLFF
once	TRBV11-2	-	TRBJ1-5	TGTGCCAGCAGCTTAGGGGGGGGGAACAATCAGCCCCAGCATTTT	CASSLGGGNNQPQHF
-	TRBV7-3	TRBD2	TRBJ2-1	TGTGCCAGCAGTTTAGCGGGGGGAGCCTACAATGAGCAGTTCTTC	CASSLAGGAYNEQFF
-	TRBV7-3	TRBD2	TRBJ2-2	TGTGCCAGCAGCTTATTAGGGAGGGAGAGTGGGAAAGTCACCGGGGAGCTGTTTTTT	CASSLLGRESGKVTGELFF
-	TRBV28	TRBD1	TRBJ2-7	TGTGCCAGCTTGGACAGGGTCCCTAACGAGCAGTACTTC	CASLDRVPNEQYF
-	TRBV4-3	-	TRBJ1-3	TGCGCCAGCAGCCGAACGGGAGGCACTCTTAACTCTGGAAACACCATATATTTT	CASSRTGGTLNSGNTIYF
-	TRBV7-2	TRBD2	TRBJ2-7	TGTGCCAGCAGCTCCTCCAGCGGGGGGGCTTCCTACGAGCAGTACTTC	CASSSSSGGASYEQYF
-	TRBV12-3/TRBV12-4	TRBD1	TRBJ1-1	TGTGCCAGCAGTCCGACAGGGGTGAGTGAAGCTTTCTTT	CASSPTGVSEAFF
-	TRBV19	-	TRBJ2-1	TGTGCCAGTAAAGTAGGGGCCTTCAATGAGCAGTTCTTC	CASKVGAFNEQFF
-	TRBV15	-	TRBJ2-7	TGTGCCACCAGCAGAGGGGTGGGACAAAATACCTACTACGAGCAGTACTTC	CATSRGVGQNTYYEQYF
-	TRBV5-4	TRBD2	TRBJ2-3	TGTGCCAGCAGCGACCTAGCGGGGGGGCATGGGGATACGCAGTATTTT	CASSDLAGGHGDTQYF
-	TRBV4-1	-	TRBJ1-2	TGCGCCAGCAGCCAAGAGTCAACACGTGCCTTCTATGGCTACACCTTC	CASSQESTRAFYGYTF
few	TRBV19	-	TRBJ2-4	TGTGCCAGTAGTATATTTCGTGACAGCCTCGGAAACATTCAGTACTTC	CASSIFRDSLGNIQYF
-	TRBV10-3	-	TRBJ2-4	TGTGCCATCAGTGCCTCAGGGGTTTTTGTGGCCAAAAACATTCAGTACTTC	CAISASGVFVAKNIQYF
-	TRBV7-2	TRBD2	TRBJ2-7	TGTGCCAGCAGCTTAGAGGCTAGCGGCTCCTACGAGCAGTACTTC	CASSLEASGSYEQYF